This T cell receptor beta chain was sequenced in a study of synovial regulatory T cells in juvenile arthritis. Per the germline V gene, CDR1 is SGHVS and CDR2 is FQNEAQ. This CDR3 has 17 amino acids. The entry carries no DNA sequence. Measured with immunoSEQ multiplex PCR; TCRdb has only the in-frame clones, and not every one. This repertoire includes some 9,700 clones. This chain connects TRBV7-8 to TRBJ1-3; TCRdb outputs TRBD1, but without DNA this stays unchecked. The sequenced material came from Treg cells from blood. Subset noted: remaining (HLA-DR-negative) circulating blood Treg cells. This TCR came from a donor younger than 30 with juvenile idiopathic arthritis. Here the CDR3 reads CASSLGAQGVSGNTIYF.